The rows below give T cell receptor beta chains drawn from one sample of a study of T cell responses to AZD1222 COVID-19 vaccine. Sequencing used immunoSEQ multiplex PCR; TCRdb keeps in-frame clones, though not all of them. The sample lists roughly 120,000 clones, about 91% occurring once. The sequences come from peripheral blood, collected 28 days after the second AZD1222 dose. The receptors originated from an adult who received the AZD1222 COVID-19 vaccine. Each CDR3 is given with its conserved first and last residue. The D gene is left open where the match is weak. Rows may omit the clone size; those that give it use once, few, many or a size class.

>TRBV24-1|TRBJ2-5|TRBD1|NA
CATSDLGQGAQETQYF
TGTGCCACCAGTGATTTAGGACAGGGGGCGCAGGAGACCCAGTACTTC
>TRBV3-1/TRBV3-2|TRBJ2-1|NA|NA
CASSHADTYNEQFF
TGTGCCAGCAGCCACGCCGATACCTACAATGAGCAGTTCTTC
>TRBV19|TRBJ2-2|NA|NA
CACRQGGTGELFF
TGTGCCTGCCGGCAGGGTGGGACCGGGGAGCTGTTTTTT
>TRBV13|TRBJ1-6|TRBD1|NA
CASSPRDRYNSPLHF
TGTGCCAGCAGCCCCCGGGACAGATATAATTCACCCCTCCACTTT
>TRBV2|TRBJ1-5|NA|NA
CASSVVGVNNQPQHF
TGTGCCAGCAGTGTCGTGGGGGTCAACAATCAGCCCCAGCATTTT
>TRBV3-1/TRBV3-2|TRBJ1-1|NA|NA
CASSPMTELNTEAFF
TGTGCCAGCAGCCCAATGACAGAGCTGAACACTGAAGCTTTCTTT
>TRBV15|TRBJ2-5|NA|NA
CATSDLDRETQYF
TGTGCCACCAGCGACCTCGACCGGGAGACCCAGTACTTC
>TRBV7-5|TRBJ1-4|NA|NA
CARSFYRVPTNEKLFF
TGTGCCAGAAGCTTCTACAGGGTTCCAACTAATGAAAAACTGTTTTTT
>TRBV7-3|TRBJ2-1|TRBD2|NA
CASSGTSDHEQFF
TGTGCCAGCTCCGGGACTAGCGATCATGAGCAGTTCTTC
>TRBV2|TRBJ2-1|NA|NA
CASYARGALPNEQFF
TGTGCCAGCTATGCTAGGGGCGCGTTGCCCAATGAGCAGTTCTTC
>TRBV6-5|TRBJ1-2|TRBD1|NA
CASSTPGQYPYGYTF
TGTGCCAGCAGCACACCGGGACAGTACCCCTATGGCTACACCTTC
>TRBV27|TRBJ2-7|NA|NA
CASGWTATVQYF
TGTGCCAGCGGCTGGACAGCCACAGTGCAGTACTTC
>TRBV24-1|TRBJ2-5|NA|NA
CATSFSGEYRETQYF
TGTGCCACCAGCTTTTCAGGGGAGTATCGAGAGACCCAGTACTTC
>TRBV6-2/TRBV6-3|TRBJ2-5|NA|NA
CASSYLSREQETQYF
TGTGCCAGCAGTTACCTCTCCCGGGAGCAAGAGACCCAGTACTTC
>TRBV18|TRBJ1-6|TRBD1|NA
CASSPRTGNHNSPLHF
TGTGCCAGCTCGCCCAGGACAGGGAACCATAATTCACCCCTCCACTTT
>TRBV12-3/TRBV12-4|TRBJ2-5|NA|once
CASSLARPETQYF
TGTGCCAGCAGTTTAGCTCGCCCCGAGACCCAGTACTTC
>TRBV2|TRBJ1-5|NA|NA
CASSRQTPRGPQHF
TGTGCCAGCAGCCGACAGACCCCCCGCGGGCCCCAGCATTTT